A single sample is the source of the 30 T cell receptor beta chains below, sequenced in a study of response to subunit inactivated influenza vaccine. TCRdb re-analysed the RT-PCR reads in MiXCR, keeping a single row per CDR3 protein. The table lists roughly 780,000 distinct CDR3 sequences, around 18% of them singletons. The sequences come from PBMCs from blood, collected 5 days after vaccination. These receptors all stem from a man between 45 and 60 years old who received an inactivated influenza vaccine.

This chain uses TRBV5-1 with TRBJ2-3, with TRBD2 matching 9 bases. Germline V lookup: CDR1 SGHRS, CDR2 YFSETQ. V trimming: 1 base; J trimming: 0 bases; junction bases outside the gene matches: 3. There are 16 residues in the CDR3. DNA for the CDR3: TGCGCCAGCAGCTTGTCAGCGGGGGGTAGCACAGATACGCAGTATTTT. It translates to CASSLSAGGSTDTQYF.

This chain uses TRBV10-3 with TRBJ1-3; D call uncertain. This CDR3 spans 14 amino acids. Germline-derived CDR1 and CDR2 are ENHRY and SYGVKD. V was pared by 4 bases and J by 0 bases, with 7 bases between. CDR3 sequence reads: CAISATVSGNTIYF. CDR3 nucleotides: TGTGCCATCAGTGCGACGGTCTCTGGAAACACCATATATTTT.

CDR3 sequence reads: CASSTSFGTGFAEQFF. The CDR3 region has the DNA TGTGCCAGCAGCACGTCCTTTGGGACAGGGTTTGCGGAGCAGTTCTTC. The chain links TRBV5-5 to TRBJ2-1; 9 bases fit TRBD1. Losses at the gene ends were 4 bases for V and 10 bases for J; bases not matched to a gene: 15. This CDR3 region has 16 residues. Germline V lookup: CDR1 SGHKS, CDR2 YYEKEE (reference sequence).

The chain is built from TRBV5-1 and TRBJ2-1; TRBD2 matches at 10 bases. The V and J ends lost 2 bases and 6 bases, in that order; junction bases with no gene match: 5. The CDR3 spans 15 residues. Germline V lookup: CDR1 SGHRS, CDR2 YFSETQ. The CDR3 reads CASSLGLAAINEQFF. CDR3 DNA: TGCGCCAGCAGCTTAGGACTAGCGGCTATCAATGAGCAGTTCTTC.

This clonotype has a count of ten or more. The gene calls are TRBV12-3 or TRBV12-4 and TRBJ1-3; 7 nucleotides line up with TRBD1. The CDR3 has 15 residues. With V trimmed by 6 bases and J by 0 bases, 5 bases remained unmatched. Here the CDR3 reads CASSRQGSSGNTIYF. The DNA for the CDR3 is TGTGCCAGCAGCAGACAGGGCTCCTCTGGAAACACCATATATTTT.

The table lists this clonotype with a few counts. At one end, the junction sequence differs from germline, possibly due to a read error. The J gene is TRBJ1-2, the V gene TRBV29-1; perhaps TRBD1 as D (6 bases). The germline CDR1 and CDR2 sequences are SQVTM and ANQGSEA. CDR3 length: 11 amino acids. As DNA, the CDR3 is TGCAGCGCCCGACAGGACTATAGCTACACCTTC. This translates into CSARQDYSYTF.

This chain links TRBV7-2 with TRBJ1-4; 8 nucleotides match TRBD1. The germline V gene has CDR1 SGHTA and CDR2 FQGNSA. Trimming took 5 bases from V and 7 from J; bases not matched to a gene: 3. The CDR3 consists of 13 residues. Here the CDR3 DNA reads TGTGCCAGCAGCCGGGACAGGCGTGAAAAACTGTTTTTT. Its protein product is CASSRDRREKLFF.

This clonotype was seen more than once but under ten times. Here the CDR3 reads CASSQDGFWSPLHF. CDR3 nucleotides: TGTGCCAGCAGCCAGGACGGGTTTTGGTCACCCCTCCACTTT. V is TRBV6-1 and J is TRBJ1-6; no definite D call. Between the trimmed V and J ends, which lost 6 bases and 10 bases, there was a span of 16 bases. The CDR3 loop spans 14 amino acids. Germline CDR1 is MNHNS and CDR2 is SASEGT.

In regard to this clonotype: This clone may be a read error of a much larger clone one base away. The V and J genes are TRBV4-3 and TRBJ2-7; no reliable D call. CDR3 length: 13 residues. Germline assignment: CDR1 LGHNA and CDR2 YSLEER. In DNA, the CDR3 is TGCGCCAGCAGCCAAGAAATGAATCCTGAGCTGTACTTC. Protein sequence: CASSQEMNPELYF.

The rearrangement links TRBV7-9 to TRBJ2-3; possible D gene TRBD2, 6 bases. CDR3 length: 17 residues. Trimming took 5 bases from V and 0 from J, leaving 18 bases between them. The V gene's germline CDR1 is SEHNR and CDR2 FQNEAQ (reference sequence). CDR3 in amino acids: CASSPRRAGPSTDTQYF. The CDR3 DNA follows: TGTGCCAGCAGCCCACGGCGGGCGGGGCCGAGCACAGATACGCAGTATTTT.

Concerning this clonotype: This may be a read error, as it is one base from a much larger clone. This chain's CDR3 is CAWSYLLGQEAYEQYF. The CDR3, as DNA: TGTGCCTGGAGTTATCTTCTGGGACAGGAGGCCTACGAGCAGTACTTC. This rearrangement joins TRBV30 to TRBJ2-7; 8 nucleotides match TRBD1. The CDR3 extends over 16 amino acids. V gave up 2 bases and J gave up 2 bases; unmatched junction bases: 11. Germline CDR1 reads GTSNPN; CDR2 reads SVGIG (reference sequence).

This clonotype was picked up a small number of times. The CDR3 loop is CASSPDLGELFF. In nucleotides, the CDR3 is TGCGCCAGCAGTCCGGACCTCGGGGAGCTGTTTTTT. This chain links TRBV5-1 with TRBJ2-2; D gene unclear. Between the trimmed V and J ends, which lost 5 bases and 7 bases, there was a span of 9 bases. From germline, CDR1 is SGHRS and CDR2 YFSETQ. CDR3 length equals 12 residues.

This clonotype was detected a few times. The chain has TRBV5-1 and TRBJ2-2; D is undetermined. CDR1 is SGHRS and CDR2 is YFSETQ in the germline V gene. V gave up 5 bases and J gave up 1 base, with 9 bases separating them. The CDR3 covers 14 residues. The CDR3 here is CASSTAGNTGELFF. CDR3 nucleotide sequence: TGCGCCAGCAGTACGGCTGGGAACACCGGGGAGCTGTTTTTT. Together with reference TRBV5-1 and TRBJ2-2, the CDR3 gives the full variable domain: KAGVTQTPRYLIKTRGQQVTLSCSPISGHRSVSWYQQTPGQGLQFLFEYFSETQRNKGNFPGRFSGRQFSNSRSEMNVSTLELGDSALYLCASSTAGNTGELFFGEGSRLTVL.

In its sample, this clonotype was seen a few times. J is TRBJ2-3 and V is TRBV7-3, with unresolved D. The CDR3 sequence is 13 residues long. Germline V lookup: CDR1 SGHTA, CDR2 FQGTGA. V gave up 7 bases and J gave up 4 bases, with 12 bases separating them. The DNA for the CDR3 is TGTGCCAGCACCAATAGTCGGTCAGATACGCAGTATTTT. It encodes CASTNSRSDTQYF.

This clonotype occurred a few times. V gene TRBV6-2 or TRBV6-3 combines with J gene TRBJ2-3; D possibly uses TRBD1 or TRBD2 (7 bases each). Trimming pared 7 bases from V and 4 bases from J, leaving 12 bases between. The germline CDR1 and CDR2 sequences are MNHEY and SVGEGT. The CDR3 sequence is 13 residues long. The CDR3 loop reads CASKQGRADTQYF. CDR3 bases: TGTGCCAGCAAACAGGGGAGGGCAGATACGCAGTATTTT.

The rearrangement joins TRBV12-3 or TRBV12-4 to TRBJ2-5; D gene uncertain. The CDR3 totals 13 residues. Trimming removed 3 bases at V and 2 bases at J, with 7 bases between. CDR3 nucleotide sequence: TGTGCCAGCAGTTTTTCGCCGCAAGAGACCCAGTACTTC. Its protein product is CASSFSPQETQYF.

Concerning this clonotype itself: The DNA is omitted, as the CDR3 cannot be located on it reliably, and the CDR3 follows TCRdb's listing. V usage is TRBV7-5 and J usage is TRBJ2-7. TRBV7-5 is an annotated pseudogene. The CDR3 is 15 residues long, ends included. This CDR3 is CISVSDPNVLSEQYF.

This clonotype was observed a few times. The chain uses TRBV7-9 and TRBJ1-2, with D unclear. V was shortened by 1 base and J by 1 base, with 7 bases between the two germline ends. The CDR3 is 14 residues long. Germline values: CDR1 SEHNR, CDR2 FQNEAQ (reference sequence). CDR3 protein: CASSLGQHNYGYTF. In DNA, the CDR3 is TGTGCCAGCAGCTTAGGGCAGCATAACTATGGCTACACCTTC.

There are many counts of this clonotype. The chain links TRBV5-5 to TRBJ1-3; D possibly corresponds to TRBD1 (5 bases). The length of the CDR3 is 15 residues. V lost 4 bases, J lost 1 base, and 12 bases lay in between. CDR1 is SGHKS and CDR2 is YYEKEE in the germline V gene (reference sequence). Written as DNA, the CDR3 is TGTGCCAGCAGCCTCCGGGGCTCTTCTGGAAACACCATATATTTT. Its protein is CASSLRGSSGNTIYF. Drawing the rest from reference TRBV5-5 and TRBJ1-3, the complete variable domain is DAGVTQSPTHLIKTRGQQVTLRCSPISGHKSVSWYQQVLGQGPQFIFQYYEKEERGRGNFPDRFSARQFPNYSSELNVNALLLGDSALYLCASSLRGSSGNTIYFGEGSWLTVV.

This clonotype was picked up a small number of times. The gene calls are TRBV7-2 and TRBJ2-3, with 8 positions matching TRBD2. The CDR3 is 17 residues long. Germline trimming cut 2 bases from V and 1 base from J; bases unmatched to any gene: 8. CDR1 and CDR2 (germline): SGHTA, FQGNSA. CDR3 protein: CASSLTGGTSRTDTQYF. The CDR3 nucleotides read TGTGCCAGCAGCTTAACGGGTGGGACTAGTCGCACAGATACGCAGTATTTT.

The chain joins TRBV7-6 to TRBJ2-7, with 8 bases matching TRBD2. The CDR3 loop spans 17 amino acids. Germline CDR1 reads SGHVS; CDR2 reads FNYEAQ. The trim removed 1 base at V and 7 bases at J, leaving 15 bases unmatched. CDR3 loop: CASSLEARLAGLGEQYF. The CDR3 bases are TGTGCCAGCAGCTTAGAGGCTAGGCTAGCGGGCCTCGGGGAGCAGTACTTC. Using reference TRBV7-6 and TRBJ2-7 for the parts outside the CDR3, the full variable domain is GAGVSQSPRYKVTKRGQDVALRCDPISGHVSLYWYRQALGQGPEFLTYFNYEAQQDKSGLPNDRFSAERPEGSISTLTIQRTEQRDSAMYRCASSLEARLAGLGEQYFGPGTRLTVT.

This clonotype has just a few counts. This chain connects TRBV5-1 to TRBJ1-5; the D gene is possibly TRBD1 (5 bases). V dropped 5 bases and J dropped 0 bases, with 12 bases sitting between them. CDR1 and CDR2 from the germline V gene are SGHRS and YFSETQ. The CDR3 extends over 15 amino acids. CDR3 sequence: CASRPGGDSNQPQHF. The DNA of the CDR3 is TGCGCCAGCAGACCTGGGGGGGATAGCAATCAGCCCCAGCATTTT.

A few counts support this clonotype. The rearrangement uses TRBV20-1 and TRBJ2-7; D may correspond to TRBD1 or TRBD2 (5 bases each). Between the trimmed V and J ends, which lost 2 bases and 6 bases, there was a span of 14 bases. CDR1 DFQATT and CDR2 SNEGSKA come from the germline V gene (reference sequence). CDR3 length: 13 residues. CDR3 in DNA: TGCAGTGCTAGATCACCGGGACGGCTCGAGCAGTACTTC. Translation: CSARSPGRLEQYF.

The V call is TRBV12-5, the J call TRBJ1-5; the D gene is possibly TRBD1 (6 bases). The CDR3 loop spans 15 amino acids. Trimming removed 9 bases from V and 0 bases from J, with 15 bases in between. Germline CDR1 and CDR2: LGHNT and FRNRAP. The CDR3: CARDLGGHSNQPQHF. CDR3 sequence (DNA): TGTGCTAGAGATTTGGGGGGCCATAGCAATCAGCCCCAGCATTTT.

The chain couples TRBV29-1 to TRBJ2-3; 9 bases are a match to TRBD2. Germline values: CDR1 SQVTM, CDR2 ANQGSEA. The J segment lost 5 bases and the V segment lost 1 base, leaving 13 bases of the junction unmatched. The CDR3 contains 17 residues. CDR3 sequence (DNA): TGCAGCGTTGAAGTTGGGGGAAGCGGGAGGTGGGGAGATACGCAGTATTTT. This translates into CSVEVGGSGRWGDTQYF.

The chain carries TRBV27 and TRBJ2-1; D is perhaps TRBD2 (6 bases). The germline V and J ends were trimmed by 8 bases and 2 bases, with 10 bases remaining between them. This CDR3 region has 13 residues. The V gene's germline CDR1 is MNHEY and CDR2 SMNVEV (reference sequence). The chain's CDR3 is CASGIAAYNEQFF. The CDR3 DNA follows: TGTGCCAGCGGGATAGCGGCCTACAATGAGCAGTTCTTC.

In nucleotides, the CDR3 is TGTGCCAGCAACAGGGATCGAGAGACCCAGTACTTC. Translated, it gives CASNRDRETQYF. The chain carries TRBV25-1 and TRBJ2-5, with D perhaps TRBD1 (6 bases). With 7 bases removed from V and 4 bases from J, the gap between germline ends came to 10 bases. The CDR3 spans 12 residues. CDR1 is MGHDK, CDR2 SYGVNS, per germline.

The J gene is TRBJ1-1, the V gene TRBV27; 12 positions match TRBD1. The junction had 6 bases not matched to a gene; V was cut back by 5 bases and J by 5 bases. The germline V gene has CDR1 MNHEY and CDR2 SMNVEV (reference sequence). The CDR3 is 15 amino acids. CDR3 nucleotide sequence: TGTGCCAGCAGTCTCCGGGACAGGGGGCGGACTGAAGCTTTCTTT. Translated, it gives CASSLRDRGRTEAFF.

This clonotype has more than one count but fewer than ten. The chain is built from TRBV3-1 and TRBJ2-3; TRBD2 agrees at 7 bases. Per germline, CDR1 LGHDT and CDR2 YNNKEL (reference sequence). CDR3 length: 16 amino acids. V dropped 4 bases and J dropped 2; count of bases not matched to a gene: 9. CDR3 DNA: TGTGCCAGCAGCCGCCGACTAGCTCCGTTCACAGATACGCAGTATTTT. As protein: CASSRRLAPFTDTQYF.

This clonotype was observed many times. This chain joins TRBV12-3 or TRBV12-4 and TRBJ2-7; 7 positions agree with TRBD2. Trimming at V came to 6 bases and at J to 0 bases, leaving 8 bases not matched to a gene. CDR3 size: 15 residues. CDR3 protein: CASSPSGRSSYEQYF. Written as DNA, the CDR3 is TGTGCCAGCAGCCCTAGCGGAAGGAGCTCCTACGAGCAGTACTTC.